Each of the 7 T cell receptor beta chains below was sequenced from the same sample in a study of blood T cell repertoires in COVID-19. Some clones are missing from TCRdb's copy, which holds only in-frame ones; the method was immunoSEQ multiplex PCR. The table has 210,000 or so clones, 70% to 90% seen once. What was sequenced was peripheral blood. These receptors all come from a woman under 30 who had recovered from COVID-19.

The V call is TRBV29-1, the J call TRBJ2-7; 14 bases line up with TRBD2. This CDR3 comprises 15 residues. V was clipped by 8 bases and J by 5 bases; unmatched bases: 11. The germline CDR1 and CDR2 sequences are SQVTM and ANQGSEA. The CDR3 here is CSFIGTSGSYHEQYF. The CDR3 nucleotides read TGCAGCTTTATTGGGACTAGCGGGAGCTACCACGAGCAGTACTTC.

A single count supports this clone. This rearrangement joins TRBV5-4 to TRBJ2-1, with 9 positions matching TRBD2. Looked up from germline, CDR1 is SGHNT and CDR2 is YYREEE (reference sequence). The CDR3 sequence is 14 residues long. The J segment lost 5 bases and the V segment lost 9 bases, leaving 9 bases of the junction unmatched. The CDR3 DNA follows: TGTGCCACCAAAGGACTAGCGCATCACAATGAGCAGTTCTTC. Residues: CATKGLAHHNEQFF.

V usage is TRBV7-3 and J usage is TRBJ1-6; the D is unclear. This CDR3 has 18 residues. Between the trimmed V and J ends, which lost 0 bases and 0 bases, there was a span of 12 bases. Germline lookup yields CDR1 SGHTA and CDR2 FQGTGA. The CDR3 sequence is CASSLTGPRSSYNSPLHF. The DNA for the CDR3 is TGTGCCAGCAGCTTAACAGGTCCACGGAGCTCCTATAATTCACCCCTCCACTTT.

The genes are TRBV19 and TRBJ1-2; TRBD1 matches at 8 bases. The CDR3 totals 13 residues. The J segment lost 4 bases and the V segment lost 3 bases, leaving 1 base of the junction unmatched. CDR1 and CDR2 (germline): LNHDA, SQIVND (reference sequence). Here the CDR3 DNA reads TGTGCCAGTAGTATGGACAGGGCCTATGGCTACACCTTC. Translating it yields CASSMDRAYGYTF. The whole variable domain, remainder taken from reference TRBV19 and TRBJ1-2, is DGGITQSPKYLFRKEGQNVTLSCEQNLNHDAMYWYRQDPGQGLRLIYYSQIVNDFQKGDIAEGYSVSREKKESFPLTVTSAQKNPTAFYLCASSMDRAYGYTFGSGTRLTVV.

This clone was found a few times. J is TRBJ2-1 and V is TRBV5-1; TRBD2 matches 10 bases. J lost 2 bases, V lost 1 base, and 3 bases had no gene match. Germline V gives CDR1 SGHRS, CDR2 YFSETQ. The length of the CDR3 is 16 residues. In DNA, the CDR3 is TGCGCCAGCAGCTTGCCTACTAGCGGGACCTACAATGAGCAGTTCTTC. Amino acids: CASSLPTSGTYNEQFF.

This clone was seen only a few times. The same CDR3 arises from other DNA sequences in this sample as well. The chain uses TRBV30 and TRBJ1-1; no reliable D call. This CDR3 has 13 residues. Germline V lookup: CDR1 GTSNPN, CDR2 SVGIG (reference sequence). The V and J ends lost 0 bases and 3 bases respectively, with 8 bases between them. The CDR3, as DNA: TGTGCCTGGAGTGTACGGGTAGACACTGAAGCTTTCTTT. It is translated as CAWSVRVDTEAFF.

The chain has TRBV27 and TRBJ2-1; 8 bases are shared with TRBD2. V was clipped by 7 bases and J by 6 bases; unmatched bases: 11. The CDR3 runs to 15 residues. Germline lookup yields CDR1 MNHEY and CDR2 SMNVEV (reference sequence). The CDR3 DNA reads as TGTGCCAGCATTCTTAGGGCGGGGGGAGGCAATGAGCAGTTCTTC. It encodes CASILRAGGGNEQFF.